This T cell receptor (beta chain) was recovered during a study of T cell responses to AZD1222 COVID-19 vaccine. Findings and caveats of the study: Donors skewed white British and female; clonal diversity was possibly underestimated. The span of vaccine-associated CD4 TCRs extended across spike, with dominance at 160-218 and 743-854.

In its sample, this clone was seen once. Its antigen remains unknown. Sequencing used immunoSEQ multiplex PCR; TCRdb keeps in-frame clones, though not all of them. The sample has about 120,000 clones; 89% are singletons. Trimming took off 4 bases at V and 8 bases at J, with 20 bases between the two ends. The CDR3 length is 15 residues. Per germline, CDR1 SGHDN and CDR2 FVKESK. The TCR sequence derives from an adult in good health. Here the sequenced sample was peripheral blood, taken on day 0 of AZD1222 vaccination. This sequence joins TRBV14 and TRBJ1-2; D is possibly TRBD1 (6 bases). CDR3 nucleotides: TGTGCCAGCAGCCCCCTAGGACGGGGGGCTGACGGCTACACCTTC. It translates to CASSPLGRGADGYTF.